The rows below give T cell receptor beta chains drawn from one sample of a study of patients and donors after allogeneic stem cell transplantation. Via MiXCR, TCRdb re-called the RT-PCR reads, giving one row per CDR3 protein. The sample records fewer than 95,000 distinct CDR3 sequences, approximately 5.2% being singletons. Material: blood, either unsorted or a sorted T cell fraction (not recorded which). These receptors were taken from a human donor who was either an allogeneic HSCT recipient or a stem cell or donor lymphocyte infusion donor (not recorded which). It is not recorded whose cells these are; they may come from a transplant donor. CDR3s include the opening cysteine and the closing phenylalanine or tryptophan. A row's size may be missing; if present it is once, few, many or a size class.

size: many; V: TRBV3-1; J: TRBJ2-7; CDR3: CASSQDPRTYEQYF
size: NA; V: TRBV19; J: TRBJ2-7; CDR3: CASSIRLWNYEQYF
size: NA; V: TRBV19; J: TRBJ2-1; CDR3: CASSTQGSYNEQIF
size: many; V: TRBV3-1; J: TRBJ2-7; CDR3: CASSPTRTSYEQYF
size: many; V: TRBV18; J: TRBJ2-3; CDR3: CASSRGGTDTQYF
size: many; V: TRBV27; J: TRBJ1-5; CDR3: CASSLGQGSNQPQHF
size: many; V: TRBV18; J: TRBJ2-3; CDR3: CASSPRAGGVSTDTQYF
size: NA; V: TRBV6-1; J: TRBJ2-5; CDR3: CASSKGVGLETQYF
size: many; V: TRBV7-8; J: TRBJ2-7; CDR3: CASSPRRTGLYEQYF
size: many; V: TRBV21-1; J: TRBJ2-7; CDR3: CASSKEGGKYEQYF
size: few; V: TRBV7-8; J: TRBJ2-5; CDR3: CASSLGRRREGRGETQYF
size: many; V: TRBV12-3/TRBV12-4; J: TRBJ2-3; CDR3: CASSLNGDTQYF
size: many; V: TRBV28; J: TRBJ1-5; CDR3: CGSSALNQPQHF
size: NA; V: TRBV12-3/TRBV12-4; J: TRBJ2-5; CDR3: CASSARIGYQETQYF
size: few; V: TRBV2; J: TRBJ1-5; CDR3: CASSAGFNQPQHF
size: NA; V: TRBV5-1; J: TRBJ2-4; CDR3: CASSSDGTSGNIQYF
size: NA; V: TRBV6-1; J: TRBJ1-5; CDR3: CASSEAQNRGNQPQHF
size: many; V: TRBV15; J: TRBJ1-3; CDR3: CATSRDATVNGNTIYF
size: many; V: TRBV27; J: TRBJ1-5; CDR3: CASSPSLNQPQHF
size: many; V: TRBV7-2; J: TRBJ2-1; CDR3: CASSLVRSNEQFF
size: many; V: TRBV9; J: TRBJ2-1; CDR3: CASSVLAESSYNEQFF
size: many; V: TRBV19; J: TRBJ1-1; CDR3: CASRGQGGMNTEAFF
size: few; V: TRBV6-1; J: TRBJ1-1; CDR3: CASSRLGGSTEAFF
size: few; V: TRBV7-2; J: TRBJ2-7; CDR3: CASSSGSVRQSSYEQYF
size: many; V: TRBV5-4; J: TRBJ1-1; CDR3: CASSLQGASTEAFF
size: NA; V: TRBV5-1; J: TRBJ2-1; CDR3: CASSSSGGTSYNEQFF
size: many; V: TRBV24-1; J: TRBJ2-7; CDR3: CATSAPRDRMSYEQYF
size: many; V: TRBV3-1; J: TRBJ1-6; CDR3: CASSRVTGTVNSPLHF
size: many; V: TRBV11-2; J: TRBJ2-2; CDR3: CASSLVRGRVGELFF
size: many; V: TRBV14; J: TRBJ2-2; CDR3: CASSQTLGKTGELFF
size: many; V: TRBV5-4; J: TRBJ2-5; CDR3: CASSLGRDRIPETQYF
size: many; V: TRBV7-3; J: TRBJ2-5; CDR3: CASSSVGAGETQYF
size: few; V: TRBV6-5; J: TRBJ2-6; CDR3: CASSSPQRVGANVLTF
size: many; V: TRBV27; J: TRBJ1-2; CDR3: CASSLSYQAIYGYTF
size: many; V: TRBV7-9; J: TRBJ2-3; CDR3: CASSPGGGRGTDTQYF
size: many; V: TRBV5-1; J: TRBJ2-7; CDR3: CASSQEPGTSYEQYF
size: many; V: TRBV10-3; J: TRBJ1-1; CDR3: CAISESAGTDTEAFF
size: many; V: TRBV18; J: TRBJ2-1; CDR3: CASSELAVNEQFF
size: many; V: TRBV7-2; J: TRBJ2-7; CDR3: CASSLAGNYYEQYF
size: few; V: TRBV20-1; J: TRBJ1-1; CDR3: CSARDGDTGPSGPSF
size: few; V: TRBV23-1; J: TRBJ2-5; CDR3: CASSQSSPEFGFGETQYF
size: NA; V: TRBV15; J: TRBJ1-1; CDR3: CATSGAGGSNTEAFF
size: many; V: TRBV2; J: TRBJ2-5; CDR3: CASSAYTETQYF
size: many; V: TRBV25-1; J: TRBJ1-1; CDR3: CASSDTHTEAFF
size: many; V: TRBV7-2; J: TRBJ1-3; CDR3: CASSFTGGAGNTIYF
size: many; V: TRBV2; J: TRBJ2-2; CDR3: CASSELGLPTGELFF
size: NA; V: TRBV20-1; J: TRBJ2-7; CDR3: CSARNPTSGKRTDEQYF
size: few; V: TRBV7-8; J: TRBJ2-5; CDR3: CASSLGRGTPSKYF
size: few; V: TRBV11-2; J: TRBJ1-1; CDR3: CASSLSVGSTEAFF
size: few; V: TRBV5-6; J: TRBJ2-7; CDR3: CASSLETYGPIEQYF
size: many; V: TRBV6-5; J: TRBJ2-2; CDR3: CASSYSGPDSGELFF
size: many; V: TRBV7-3; J: TRBJ2-3; CDR3: CASSLQGGTDTQYF
size: many; V: TRBV5-1; J: TRBJ2-1; CDR3: CASRRGASDEQFF
size: many; V: TRBV7-3; J: TRBJ2-2; CDR3: CASSSHLLSRHEPNTGELFF
size: many; V: TRBV20-1; J: TRBJ2-1; CDR3: CSARLAGGTYNEQFF